The clone carrying this T cell receptor (beta chain) was seen ten or more times. Its matching antigen is unknown. V was cut by 11 bases and J by 4 bases, with 6 bases left in between. Germline CDR1 MNHEY, CDR2 SVGAGI. The CDR3 extends over 10 amino acids. TCRdb re-called the 5' RACE reads through MiXCR, storing one row per CDR3 protein. The sample records 120,000 to 150,000 distinct CDR3 sequences, under 4.5% being singletons. The data derive from a study of identical twins. Study conclusions and caveats: Excess sharing between twins was weaker in beta out-of-frame sequences.

The V call is TRBV6-5, the J call TRBJ1-5, with D possibly matching TRBD1 (5 bases). Sequences were obtained from memory T cells sorted from blood. The source of this sequence is a man younger than 30 in good health. The CDR3 loop is CARGNQPQHF. The CDR3 DNA is TGTGCCCGGGGGAATCAGCCCCAGCATTTT.